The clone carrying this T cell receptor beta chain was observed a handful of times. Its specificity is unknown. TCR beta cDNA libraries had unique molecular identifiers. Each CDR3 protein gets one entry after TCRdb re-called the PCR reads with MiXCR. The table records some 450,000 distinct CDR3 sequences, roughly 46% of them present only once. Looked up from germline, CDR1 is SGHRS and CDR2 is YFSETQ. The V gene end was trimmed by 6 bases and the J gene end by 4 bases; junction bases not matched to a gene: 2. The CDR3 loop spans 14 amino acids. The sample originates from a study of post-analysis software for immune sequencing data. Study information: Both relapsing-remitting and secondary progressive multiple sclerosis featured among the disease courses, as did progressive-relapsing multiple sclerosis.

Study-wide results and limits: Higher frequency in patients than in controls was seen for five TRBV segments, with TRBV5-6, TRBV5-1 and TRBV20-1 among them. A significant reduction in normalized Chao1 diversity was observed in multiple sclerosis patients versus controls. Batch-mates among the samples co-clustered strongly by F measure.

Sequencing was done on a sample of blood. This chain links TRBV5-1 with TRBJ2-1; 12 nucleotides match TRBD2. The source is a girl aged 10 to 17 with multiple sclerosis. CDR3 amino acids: CASMGLAGYNEQFF. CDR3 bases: TGCGCCAGCATGGGACTAGCGGGTTACAATGAGCAGTTCTTC.